One TCR beta chain is described in this entry. In its sample, this clone was seen a few times. The clone's antigen remains unknown. Base quality data are lacking; no much larger clone is found one base away. The data stem from a study of cytomegalovirus exposure and HLA in healthy donors (TCRdb year 2017). Notes on the research overall: In an earlier analysis of fewer than 750 of the donors, 250 to 350 Gb of sequence data and 90 million to 130 million unique TCR beta sequences from 150 million to 200 million T cells were reported. An early release that covered about 600 HLA-typed donors contained approximately 320 gigabases of sequencing data and some 87 million unique TCR sequences. The genetic ancestry cluster associated with self-reported Caucasian donors included about four fifths of the roughly 400 genotyped donors. The study aimed to test whether signatures of past pathogen exposure could be identified by cataloging public T cell receptors. The T cell repertoires of 700 or so subjects were profiled by immunosequencing and related to cytomegalovirus serostatus. A separate validation cohort of about 110 different subjects was used in addition to the approximately 640-subject first cohort. High-throughput TCR immunosequencing, statistical association of individual TCRs with disease status, and machine learning were combined to predict cytomegalovirus infection status. A later analysis re-examined previously published TCR beta repertoires from 600 to 700 donors and added high-resolution HLA genotyping to investigate patterns of TCR occurrence. Rather than drawing on any new phenotypic data, the later analysis identified candidate immune exposures from TCR beta sequences and the way those sequences occurred across donors. An earlier analysis of a few hundred of the donors applied high-throughput TCR beta sequencing to assess whether each TCR beta V gene segment acted as functional or pseudogenic. Donor age, sex, ethnicity and CMV serostatus were compiled alongside the repertoire data. A later genetic analysis took genome-wide SNP genotypes for 398 of the 666 donors and used that subset as a discovery cohort. All discovery cohort repertoires had been generated using a single sequencing platform. Class I and class II HLA loci were covered by the typing at four-digit resolution. Typing coverage varied by locus: roughly 620-640 donors for A, B, C, DRB1 and DQB1; roughly 520 for DQA1; approximately 570 for DPA1; more than 450 for DPB1. Four to six DR-DQ haplotypes were handled as single units for association and clustering, since linkage in the cohort was strong. Across roughly 420 genotyped donors of the cohort, an average of about 220,000 unique TCR beta nucleotide sequences per donor were sequenced, and around 20% of those sequences were non-productive.

General findings and caveats noted by the study authors: In vitro tests confirmed that a few of the cytomegalovirus-associated TCR beta chains recognize cytomegalovirus antigens. Most TCR sequences were observed very rarely across donors, whereas some public TCRs were present in many individuals. The 87-base-pair reads could not distinguish some IMGT-functional V segments, including TRBV6-2 and TRBV6-3, so those segments were excluded. Correlated functional status among segregating V segments might be attributable to linkage disequilibrium, but an unknown experimental factor could not be ruled out. In the study, about 150 TCR beta chains were listed as associated with cytomegalovirus. Presence/absence analyses assumed roughly uniform sequencing depth across donors, an assumption that may not hold. A later analysis found that HLA-associated TCR beta chains were more clonally expanded and had lower generation probabilities than equally common non-associated chains. Because HLA typing was unavailable for some donors at each locus, only the typed subset was used in association tests. Assigning TCR associations to individual alleles was difficult when HLA alleles, especially DR and DQ, strongly co-occurred. A later analysis found that TCR association rates varied across HLA loci, with DRB1 alleles showing the most associated TCRs and HLA-C alleles the fewest. A cluster of highly shared sequence variants was judged likely to be a technical artifact of the sequencing pipeline. An association between a missense DCLRE1C variant and V-gene and J-gene trimming of TCR beta chains was found in a later genetic analysis and replicated in an independent cohort. The authors suggested that the approach could potentially be generalized to other disease states and immunological phenotypes. An earlier analysis of around 500 of the donors showed that most TCR beta V segments appeared in productive rearrangements either about 87% or about 30% of the time, which broadly matched IMGT annotations. According to a later analysis, most CMV-associated TCR beta chains appeared to be HLA-restricted, and the HLA associations seemed to be driven largely by CMV exposure. In a later genetic analysis, fewer N-insertions in productive TCRs were reported among donors in an Asian-associated ancestry cluster than the roughly 700-donor mean. CMV serostatus was the only immune exposure information available for the cohort. Specific HLA alleles were associated with 16,951 TCR beta sequences at a false discovery rate of 0.05 in a later analysis. In this cohort, only TCR beta chains were sequenced, and detectable features were limited by the absence of alpha or paired-chain data. The classifier was reported to diagnose cytomegalovirus status with high specificity and sensitivity in both the original cohort and the validation cohort. In a later analysis, several top co-occurrence clusters were reported to appear linked to parvovirus B19, influenza, CMV and Epstein-Barr virus. A further reported finding was that TCR beta sequences accurately predicted the HLA-A and HLA-B alleles for most subjects in the first cohort. Because counts were too low, roughly 16 rarely observed V segments, including chromosome 9 orphons, were left out of the earlier analysis of some 600 of the donors.

From cysteine to phenylalanine, the CDR3 is 15 amino acids long. Solely the CDR3 DNA is kept, with 45 bases framed from the first base. V trim: 4 bases; J trim: 9 bases; unmatched bases: 11. Based on the germline V gene, the CDR1 and CDR2 sequences are SGHTA and FQGNSA. Library prep was done by the immunoSEQ multiplex PCR assay. For the multiplex PCR, a mixture combining 60 forward primers for TCR Vbeta segments and 13 reverse primers for TCR Jbeta segments was used. The CDR3 region of rearranged TCR beta genes was amplified from genomic DNA by a multiplex PCR assay. Amplified TCR beta libraries were sequenced as 87-base-pair reads on the Illumina HiSeq System. The authors' pipeline ran thus. In a later analysis, tens of millions of unique TCR beta chains were counted across the roughly 670 repertoires, and roughly 10 million of these chains were shared by at least two donors. A nearest-neighbor algorithm error-corrected the raw reads and collapsed the reads into unique sequences, merging closely related sequences to remove PCR and sequencing errors. Alignment of CDR3 sequences to IMGT reference sequences was used to assign V, D and J gene segments. Each retained sequence needed at least a six-nucleotide match to both a V gene segment and a J gene segment. A rearrangement was called productive if the CDR3 had no stop codons and remained in frame with V and J, and every other rearrangement was called non-productive. Following IMGT convention, CDR3 was defined as the stretch from the second conserved V-encoded cysteine up to the conserved J-encoded phenylalanine. In an earlier analysis of roughly 610 of the donors, sequences lacking an unambiguous match to a single V gene segment were excluded. In an earlier analysis of more than 500 of the donors, a V segment was called functional when productive rearrangements were above 56.7%, and segregating when the standard deviation between donors exceeded 5%. A statistical classification framework was built for diagnosing cytomegalovirus status from the catalog of TCR beta chain sequences. A later analysis assigned V and J genes by comparing TCR nucleotide sequences with IMGT/GENE-DB human TR gene sequences. In a later analysis, CDR3 sequences and most-parsimonious VDJ recombination scenarios were assigned using the TCRdist pipeline. In a later analysis, each TCR beta chain was defined by its CDR3 amino acid sequence together with its V-gene family, and reads without a unique V-gene family were excluded. A later analysis removed several hundred highly shared, low-generation-probability nucleotide sequences to deal with suspected cross-contamination and a sequencing artifact. A later analysis calculated a clonal expansion index for each public chain from normalized within-repertoire ranks of inferred template counts. In a later analysis, generation probabilities were computed using a VDJ recombination model fitted to out-of-frame rearrangements, and the results were checked against IGoR. Hypergeometric tests were used in a later analysis to score TCR-TCR, TCR-HLA and TCR-CMV co-occurrence, with a repertoire-size bias correction applied to the TCR pairs. A later analysis estimated false discovery rates by permuting HLA or CMV assignments 20 times. In a later analysis, co-occurring TCRs were grouped with DBSCAN, and TCRdist sequence similarity was added when clustering was performed within HLA-allele-positive subsets. Repertoires with fewer than 30,000 or more than 120,000 public chains were left out of co-occurrence clustering, as were about five repertoires with anomalous nucleotide sharing. The table comes from immuneACCESS by way of TCRdb, which keeps in-frame sequences with V and J called. Part of the clones is missing from these tables; in studies checked, under half for an unresolved V gene and the rest for unknown reasons. V, J and clone size are those of that table, while D and trimming were read from the DNA. Recorded for this sample are fewer than 200,000 clones; approximately 80% of them occurred a single time. The ten largest clones take up around 14% of the sample.

The cohort comprised approximately 700 healthy bone marrow donors. At the time of sampling, all cohort members were nominally healthy, though unrecorded immune exposures were likely present. The donor tested CMV seronegative, placing the donor among the 350 to 400 seronegative members of the cohort. A peripheral blood sample was collected from each donor, and TCR beta sequencing was performed on peripheral blood mononuclear cells. The Qiagen DNeasy Blood Extraction Kit was used to extract genomic DNA from the blood cell samples. The chain links TRBV7-2 with TRBJ2-7; 11 middle bases align to TRBD1. The clonotype comes from a woman aged 45-65 years in good health and CMV-seronegative. Input material: PBMCs. The sequenced DNA: TGTGCCAGCAGCTCTTGGGGACAGGGGGTAGTTGTGCAGTACTTC. It specifies CASSSWGQGVVVQYF.